This T cell receptor beta chain appears in the sequencing data of a study of cytomegalovirus exposure and HLA in healthy donors. The germline CDR1 and CDR2 sequences are MDHEN and SYDVKM. This CDR3 has 14 amino acids. Trimming took 9 bases from V and 1 from J; bases not matched to a gene: 7. Comment on this clone: The antigen remains undetermined.

13 Jbeta primers and 60 Vbeta primers were used for the PCR. The protocol was immunoSEQ multiplex PCR, while the TCRdb copy is restricted to in-frame clones and leaves out a portion. Counted here are 85,000 to 100,000 clones, more than 75% occurring once; the ten biggest clones make up 3.8%. Study-wide points: For presence/absence analyses, sequencing depth was assumed to be roughly uniform across donors. Further analysis, carried out later, found HLA-associated TCR beta chains more clonally expanded than equally common other chains.

The receptor was isolated from a middle-aged woman in good health and CMV-seronegative. The rearrangement uses TRBV28 and TRBJ1-1, with TRBD1 matching over 8 bases. Sequencing was done on a sample of PBMCs. CDR3 nucleotides: TGTGCCAGTCGACCAGGGGGCGCGAACACTGAAGCTTTCTTT. Translated: CASRPGGANTEAFF.